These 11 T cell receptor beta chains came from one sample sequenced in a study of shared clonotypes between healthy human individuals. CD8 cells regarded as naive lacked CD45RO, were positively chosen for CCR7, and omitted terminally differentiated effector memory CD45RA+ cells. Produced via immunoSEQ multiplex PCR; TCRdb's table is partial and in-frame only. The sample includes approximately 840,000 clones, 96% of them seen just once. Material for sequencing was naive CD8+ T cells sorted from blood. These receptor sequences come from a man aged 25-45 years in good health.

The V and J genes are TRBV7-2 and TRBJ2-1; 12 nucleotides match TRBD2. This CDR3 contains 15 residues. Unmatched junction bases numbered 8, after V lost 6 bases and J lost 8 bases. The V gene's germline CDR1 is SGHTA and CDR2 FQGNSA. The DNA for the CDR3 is TGTGCCAGCAGACTGCTAGCGGGAGGGCCTCATGAGCAGTTCTTC. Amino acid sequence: CASRLLAGGPHEQFF. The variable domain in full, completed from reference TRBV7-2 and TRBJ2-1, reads GAGVSQSPSNKVTEKGKDVELRCDPISGHTALYWYRQSLGQGLEFLIYFQGNSAPDKSGLPSDRFSAERTGGSVSTLTIQRTQQEDSAVYLCASRLLAGGPHEQFFGPGTRLTVL.

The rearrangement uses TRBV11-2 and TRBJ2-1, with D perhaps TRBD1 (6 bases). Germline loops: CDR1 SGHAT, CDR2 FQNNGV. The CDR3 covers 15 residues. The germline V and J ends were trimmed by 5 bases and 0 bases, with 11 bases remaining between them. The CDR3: CASSHRASSYNEQFF. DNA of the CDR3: TGTGCCAGCAGCCACAGGGCTAGCTCCTACAATGAGCAGTTCTTC.

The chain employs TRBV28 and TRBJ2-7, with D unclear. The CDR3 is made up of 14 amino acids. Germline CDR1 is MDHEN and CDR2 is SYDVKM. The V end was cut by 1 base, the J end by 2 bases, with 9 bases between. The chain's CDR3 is CASSLSPATYEQYF. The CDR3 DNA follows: TGTGCCAGCAGTTTATCCCCAGCCACCTACGAGCAGTACTTC.

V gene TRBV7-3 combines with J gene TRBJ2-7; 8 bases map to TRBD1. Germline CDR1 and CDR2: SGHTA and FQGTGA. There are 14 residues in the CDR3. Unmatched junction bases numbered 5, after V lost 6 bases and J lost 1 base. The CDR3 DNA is TGTGCCAGCAGTCAACAGGGGGGATCCTACGAGCAGTACTTC. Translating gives CASSQQGGSYEQYF. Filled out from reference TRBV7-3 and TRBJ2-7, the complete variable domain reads GAGVSQTPSNKVTEKGKYVELRCDPISGHTALYWYRQSLGQGPEFLIYFQGTGAADDSGLPNDRFFAVRPEGSVSTLKIQRTERGDSAVYLCASSQQGGSYEQYFGPGTRLTVT.

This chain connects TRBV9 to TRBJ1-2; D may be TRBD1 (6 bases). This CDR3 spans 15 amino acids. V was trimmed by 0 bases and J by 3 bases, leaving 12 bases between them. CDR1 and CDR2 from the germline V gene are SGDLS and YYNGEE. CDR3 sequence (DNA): TGTGCCAGCAGCGTAGATGGGACACCAGACTATGGCTACACCTTC. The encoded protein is CASSVDGTPDYGYTF. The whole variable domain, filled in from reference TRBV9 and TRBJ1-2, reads DSGVTQTPKHLITATGQRVTLRCSPRSGDLSVYWYQQSLDQGLQFLIQYYNGEERAKGNILERFSAQQFPDLHSELNLSSLELGDSALYFCASSVDGTPDYGYTFGSGTRLTVV.

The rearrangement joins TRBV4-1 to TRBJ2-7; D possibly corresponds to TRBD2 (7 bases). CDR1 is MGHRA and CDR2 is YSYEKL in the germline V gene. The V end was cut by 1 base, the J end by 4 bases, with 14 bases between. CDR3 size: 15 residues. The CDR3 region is CASSQVSGGAYEQYF. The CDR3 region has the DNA TGCGCCAGCAGCCAAGTTTCGGGGGGCGCTTACGAGCAGTACTTC.

Here the CDR3 reads CASSSGRYTYNEQFF. The CDR3 nucleotides read TGTGCCAGCAGTAGCGGGAGGTATACCTACAATGAGCAGTTCTTC. This chain links TRBV7-9 with TRBJ2-1; 10 bases align to TRBD2. J lost 2 bases, V lost 6 bases, and 4 bases had no gene match. The CDR3 extends over 15 amino acids. The germline V gene encodes CDR1 SEHNR and CDR2 FQNEAQ (reference sequence).

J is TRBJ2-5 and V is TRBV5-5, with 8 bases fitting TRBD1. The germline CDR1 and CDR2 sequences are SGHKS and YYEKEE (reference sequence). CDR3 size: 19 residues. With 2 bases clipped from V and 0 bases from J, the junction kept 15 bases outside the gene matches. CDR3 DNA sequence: TGTGCCAGCAGCTTTCCCTGGGCAGGGGGCTCGGGGTACCAAGAGACCCAGTACTTC. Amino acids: CASSFPWAGGSGYQETQYF.

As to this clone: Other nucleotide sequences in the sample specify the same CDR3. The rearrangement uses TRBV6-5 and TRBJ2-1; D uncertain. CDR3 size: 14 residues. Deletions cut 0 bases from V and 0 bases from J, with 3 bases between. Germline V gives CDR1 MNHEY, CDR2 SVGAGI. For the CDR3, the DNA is TGTGCCAGCAGTTACTCGAGCTCCTACAATGAGCAGTTCTTC. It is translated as CASSYSSSYNEQFF.

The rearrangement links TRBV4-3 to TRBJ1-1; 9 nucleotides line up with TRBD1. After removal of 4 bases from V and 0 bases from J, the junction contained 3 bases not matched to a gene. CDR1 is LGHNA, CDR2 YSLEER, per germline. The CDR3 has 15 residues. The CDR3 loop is CASSPRTGVNTEAFF. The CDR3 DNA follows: TGCGCCAGCAGCCCACGGACAGGGGTGAACACTGAAGCTTTCTTT.

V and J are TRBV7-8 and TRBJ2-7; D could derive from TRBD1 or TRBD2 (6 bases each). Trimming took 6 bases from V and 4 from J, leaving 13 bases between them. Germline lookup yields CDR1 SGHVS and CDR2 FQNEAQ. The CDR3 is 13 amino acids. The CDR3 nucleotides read TGTGCCAGCAGGCTCCGGGGGCAATACGAGCAGTACTTC. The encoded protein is CASRLRGQYEQYF.